This is a list of T cell receptor beta chains from one sample in a study of identical twins. TCRdb ran MiXCR on the 5' RACE reads and lists one entry per CDR3 protein. This table holds around 530,000 distinct CDR3 sequences, roughly 15% found once. These same data were also listed under a study on yellow fever vaccine responses in identical twins.

Material: CD4+ T cells sorted from blood. The source of these receptors is a woman under 30 in good health. Both conserved end residues are part of each CDR3. Fields, in order: D gene, V gene, clone size, J gene, CDR3 protein, CDR3 DNA. A D gene is named only where the DNA matches it firmly. Clone size is stated in some rows and not others, as once, few, many or a class when expanded.

d_gene: TRBD2
v_gene: TRBV12-3/TRBV12-4
abundance: few
j_gene: TRBJ2-5
CDR3aa: CASSSPWAGAETQYF
CDR3nt: TGTGCCAGCAGTTCCCCATGGGCGGGAGCAGAGACCCAGTACTTC

d_gene: TRBD2
v_gene: TRBV5-1
abundance: few
j_gene: TRBJ2-2
CDR3aa: CASSFVAGGTGELFF
CDR3nt: TGCGCCAGCAGCTTTGTAGCGGGAGGTACCGGGGAGCTGTTTTTT

d_gene: TRBD1
v_gene: TRBV4-1
abundance: .
j_gene: TRBJ2-5
CDR3aa: CASSQPGQRNQETQYF
CDR3nt: TGCGCCAGCAGCCAACCGGGACAGAGAAACCAAGAGACCCAGTACTTC

d_gene: .
v_gene: TRBV28
abundance: .
j_gene: TRBJ2-1
CDR3aa: CASSPLWGYNEQFF
CDR3nt: TGTGCCAGCAGTCCCCTCTGGGGATACAATGAGCAGTTCTTC

d_gene: TRBD1
v_gene: TRBV5-1
abundance: few
j_gene: TRBJ2-2
CDR3aa: CASSRTGGEAGELFF
CDR3nt: TGCGCCAGCAGCCGGACAGGGGGTGAGGCCGGGGAGCTGTTTTTT

d_gene: TRBD1
v_gene: TRBV5-1
abundance: few
j_gene: TRBJ1-2
CDR3aa: CASSLGGQVTYGYTF
CDR3nt: TGCGCCAGCAGCTTGGGGGGACAGGTGACATATGGCTACACCTTC

d_gene: TRBD2
v_gene: TRBV5-1
abundance: .
j_gene: TRBJ2-5
CDR3aa: CASSLGTSGTPQETQYF
CDR3nt: TGCGCCAGCAGCTTGGGGACTAGCGGAACCCCCCAAGAGACCCAGTACTTC

d_gene: .
v_gene: TRBV6-5
abundance: once
j_gene: TRBJ2-2
CDR3aa: CASSYPFGQGRRELFF
CDR3nt: TGTGCCAGCAGTTACCCGTTCGGTCAGGGTCGTAGGGAGCTGTTTTTT

d_gene: .
v_gene: TRBV3-1
abundance: .
j_gene: TRBJ2-7
CDR3aa: CASSQERGLYEQYF
CDR3nt: TGTGCCAGCAGCCAAGAAAGGGGCCTCTACGAGCAGTACTTC

d_gene: .
v_gene: TRBV6-2/TRBV6-3
abundance: .
j_gene: TRBJ1-1
CDR3aa: CASSGGGAETEAFF
CDR3nt: TGTGCCAGCAGTGGAGGGGGAGCGGAGACTGAAGCTTTCTTT

d_gene: .
v_gene: TRBV20-1
abundance: few
j_gene: TRBJ2-3
CDR3aa: CSARGPKWRNTDTQYF
CDR3nt: TGCAGTGCTAGAGGCCCAAAGTGGAGAAACACAGATACGCAGTATTTT

d_gene: .
v_gene: TRBV3-1
abundance: many
j_gene: TRBJ1-1
CDR3aa: CASSQAVGTEAFF
CDR3nt: TGTGCCAGCAGCCAAGCAGTTGGCACTGAAGCTTTCTTT

d_gene: .
v_gene: TRBV24-1
abundance: .
j_gene: TRBJ2-5
CDR3aa: CATRGPRRETQYF
CDR3nt: TGTGCCACCAGAGGGCCCAGACGGGAGACCCAGTACTTC

d_gene: .
v_gene: TRBV5-1
abundance: .
j_gene: TRBJ2-3
CDR3aa: CASSSRISSTDTQYF
CDR3nt: TGCGCCAGCAGCTCAAGAATTTCTAGCACAGATACGCAGTATTTT

d_gene: TRBD2
v_gene: TRBV5-1
abundance: few
j_gene: TRBJ2-1
CDR3aa: CASSRGVVRINEQFF
CDR3nt: TGCGCCAGCTCCCGGGGGGTTGTTCGCATCAATGAGCAGTTCTTC

d_gene: TRBD1
v_gene: TRBV9
abundance: few
j_gene: TRBJ2-1
CDR3aa: CASSSSSGQSYNEQFF
CDR3nt: TGTGCCAGCAGCTCCAGCTCGGGACAGAGCTACAATGAGCAGTTCTTC

d_gene: TRBD2
v_gene: TRBV6-1
abundance: few
j_gene: TRBJ2-3
CDR3aa: CASSKGFGGGPDTQYF
CDR3nt: TGTGCCAGCAGTAAGGGGTTTGGCGGGGGGCCAGATACGCAGTATTTT

d_gene: .
v_gene: TRBV5-1
abundance: .
j_gene: TRBJ2-7
CDR3aa: CASSLGTVQVSYEQYF
CDR3nt: TGCGCCAGCAGCTTGGGGACAGTCCAAGTCTCCTACGAGCAGTACTTC

d_gene: TRBD2
v_gene: TRBV20-1
abundance: .
j_gene: TRBJ2-2
CDR3aa: CSARDSGGGTGELFF
CDR3nt: TGCAGTGCTAGGGATAGCGGGGGAGGAACCGGGGAGCTGTTTTTT

d_gene: TRBD1
v_gene: TRBV29-1
abundance: .
j_gene: TRBJ2-7
CDR3aa: CSARTGEFYEQYF
CDR3nt: TGCAGCGCCAGGACAGGGGAATTCTACGAGCAGTACTTC

d_gene: .
v_gene: TRBV3-1
abundance: few
j_gene: TRBJ2-7
CDR3aa: CATAGPGDEQYF
CDR3nt: TGTGCCACCGCGGGGCCTGGGGACGAGCAGTACTTC

d_gene: TRBD2
v_gene: TRBV7-6
abundance: few
j_gene: TRBJ2-3
CDR3aa: CASSLGLATVDTQYF
CDR3nt: TGTGCCAGCAGCTTAGGACTAGCCACGGTAGATACGCAGTATTTT

d_gene: TRBD1
v_gene: TRBV7-2
abundance: many
j_gene: TRBJ2-1
CDR3aa: CASSSGQGHLQKSGSYNEQFF
CDR3nt: TGTGCCAGCAGCTCAGGACAGGGCCACCTCCAAAAGTCGGGCTCCTACAATGAGCAGTTCTTC

d_gene: .
v_gene: TRBV29-1
abundance: few
j_gene: TRBJ2-5
CDR3aa: CSSQQQKTETQYF
CDR3nt: TGCAGCTCGCAACAGCAAAAGACGGAGACCCAGTACTTC

d_gene: .
v_gene: TRBV11-2
abundance: .
j_gene: TRBJ2-1
CDR3aa: CASSHTGPYNEQFF
CDR3nt: TGTGCCAGCAGCCATACAGGGCCCTACAATGAGCAGTTCTTC

d_gene: .
v_gene: TRBV5-1
abundance: .
j_gene: TRBJ2-5
CDR3aa: CASSLARMGGLQETQYF
CDR3nt: TGCGCCAGCAGCTTGGCCAGGATGGGGGGGCTTCAAGAGACCCAGTACTTC

d_gene: .
v_gene: TRBV12-3/TRBV12-4
abundance: many
j_gene: TRBJ1-2
CDR3aa: CASSLSVATYYGYTF
CDR3nt: TGTGCCAGCAGTTTGTCCGTGGCCACCTACTATGGCTACACCTTC

d_gene: .
v_gene: TRBV5-4
abundance: .
j_gene: TRBJ2-3
CDR3aa: CASSFVQQGTDTQYF
CDR3nt: TGTGCCAGCAGCTTCGTTCAGCAGGGCACAGATACGCAGTATTTT

d_gene: .
v_gene: TRBV12-3/TRBV12-4
abundance: many
j_gene: TRBJ1-2
CDR3aa: CASSPRDGIAYGYTF
CDR3nt: TGTGCCAGCAGTCCCAGGGACGGAATAGCGTATGGCTACACCTTC

d_gene: .
v_gene: TRBV25-1
abundance: .
j_gene: TRBJ2-7
CDR3aa: CASSESTGYEQYF
CDR3nt: TGTGCCAGCAGTGAATCGACAGGATACGAGCAGTACTTC

d_gene: .
v_gene: TRBV7-9
abundance: few
j_gene: TRBJ1-2
CDR3aa: CASSLQGGKNYGYTF
CDR3nt: TGTGCCAGCAGCTTACAGGGTGGAAAGAACTATGGCTACACCTTC

d_gene: .
v_gene: TRBV21-1
abundance: few
j_gene: TRBJ2-7
CDR3aa: CASSKSNRGRDYEQYF
CDR3nt: TGTGCCAGCAGCAAATCGAACAGGGGTAGGGACTACGAGCAGTACTTC

d_gene: .
v_gene: TRBV28
abundance: .
j_gene: TRBJ2-7
CDR3aa: CASSLRESSEQYF
CDR3nt: TGTGCCAGCAGTTTAAGGGAGTCCAGCGAGCAGTACTTC